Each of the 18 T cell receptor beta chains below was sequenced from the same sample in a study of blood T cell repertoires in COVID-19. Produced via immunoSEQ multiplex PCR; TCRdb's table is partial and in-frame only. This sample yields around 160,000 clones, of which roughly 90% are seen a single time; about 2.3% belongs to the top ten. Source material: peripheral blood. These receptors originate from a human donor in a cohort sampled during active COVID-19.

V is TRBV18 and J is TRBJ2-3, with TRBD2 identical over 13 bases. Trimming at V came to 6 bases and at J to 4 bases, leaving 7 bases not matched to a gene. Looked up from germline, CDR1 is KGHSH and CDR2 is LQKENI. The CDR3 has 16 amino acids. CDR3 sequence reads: CASSELAGGPADTQYF. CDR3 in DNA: TGTGCCAGCTCTGAACTAGCGGGAGGGCCGGCAGATACGCAGTATTTT.

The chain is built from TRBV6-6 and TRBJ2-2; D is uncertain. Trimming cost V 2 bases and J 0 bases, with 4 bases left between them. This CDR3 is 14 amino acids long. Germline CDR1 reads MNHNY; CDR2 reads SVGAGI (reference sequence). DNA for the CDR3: TGTGCCAGCAGTTACAGCCCGAACACCGGGGAGCTGTTTTTT. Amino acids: CASSYSPNTGELFF.

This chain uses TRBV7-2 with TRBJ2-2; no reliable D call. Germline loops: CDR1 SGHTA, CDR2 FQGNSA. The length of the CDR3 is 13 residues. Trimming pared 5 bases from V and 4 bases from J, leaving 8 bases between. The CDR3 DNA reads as TGTGCCAGCAGCCAATCATTCACCGGGGAGCTGTTTTTT. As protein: CASSQSFTGELFF.

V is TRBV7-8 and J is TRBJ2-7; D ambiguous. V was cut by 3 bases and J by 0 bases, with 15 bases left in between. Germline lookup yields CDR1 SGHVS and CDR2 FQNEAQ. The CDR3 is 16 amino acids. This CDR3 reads CASSFGQAEFSYEQYF. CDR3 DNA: TGTGCCAGCAGCTTTGGTCAGGCCGAGTTCTCCTACGAGCAGTACTTC.

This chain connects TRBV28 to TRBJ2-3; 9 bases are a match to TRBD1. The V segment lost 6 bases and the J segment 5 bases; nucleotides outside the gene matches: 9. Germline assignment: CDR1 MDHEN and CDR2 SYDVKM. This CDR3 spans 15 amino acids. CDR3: CASSSDRGARDTQYF. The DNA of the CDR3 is TGTGCCAGCAGCTCAGACAGGGGGGCTAGAGATACGCAGTATTTT.

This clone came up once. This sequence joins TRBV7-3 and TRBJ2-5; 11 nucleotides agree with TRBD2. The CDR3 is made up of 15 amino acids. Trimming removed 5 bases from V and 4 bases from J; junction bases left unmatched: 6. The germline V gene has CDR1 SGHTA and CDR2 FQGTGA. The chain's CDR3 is CASSTLGLAGETQYF. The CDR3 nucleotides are TGTGCCAGCAGCACCCTCGGACTAGCGGGAGAGACCCAGTACTTC.

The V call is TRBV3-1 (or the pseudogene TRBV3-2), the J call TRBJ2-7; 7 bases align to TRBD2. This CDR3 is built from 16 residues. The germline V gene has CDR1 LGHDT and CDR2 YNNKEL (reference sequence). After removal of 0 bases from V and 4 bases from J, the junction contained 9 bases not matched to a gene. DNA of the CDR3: TGTGCCAGCAGCCAAGATACGGCGGGAGTAACGTACGAGCAGTACTTC. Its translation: CASSQDTAGVTYEQYF.

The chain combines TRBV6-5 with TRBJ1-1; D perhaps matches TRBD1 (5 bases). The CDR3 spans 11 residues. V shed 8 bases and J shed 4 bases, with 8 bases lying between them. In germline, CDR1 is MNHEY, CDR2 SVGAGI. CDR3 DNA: TGTGCCAGCCTAGGGGCCACTGAAGCTTTCTTT. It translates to CASLGATEAFF.

CDR3 protein: CASSPLAGIQETQYF. The CDR3 nucleotides are TGTGCCAGCAGCCCCCTAGCGGGTATCCAAGAGACCCAGTACTTC. The rearrangement joins TRBV14 to TRBJ2-5; 8 bases agree with TRBD2. V lost 4 bases and J lost 1; bases outside the gene matches: 5. The CDR3 runs to 15 residues. Per germline, CDR1 SGHDN and CDR2 FVKESK. The whole variable domain, remainder taken from reference TRBV14 and TRBJ2-5, is EAGVTQFPSHSVIEKGQTVTLRCDPISGHDNLYWYRRVMGKEIKFLLHFVKESKQDESGMPNNRFLAERTGGTYSTLKVQPAELEDSGVYFCASSPLAGIQETQYFGPGTRLLVL.

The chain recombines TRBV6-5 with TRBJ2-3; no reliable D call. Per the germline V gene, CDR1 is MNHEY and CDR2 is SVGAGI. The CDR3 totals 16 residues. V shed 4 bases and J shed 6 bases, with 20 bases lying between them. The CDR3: CASSSTTRTGVDTQYF. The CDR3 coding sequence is TGTGCCAGCAGTTCAACGACCAGAACGGGTGTGGATACGCAGTATTTT.

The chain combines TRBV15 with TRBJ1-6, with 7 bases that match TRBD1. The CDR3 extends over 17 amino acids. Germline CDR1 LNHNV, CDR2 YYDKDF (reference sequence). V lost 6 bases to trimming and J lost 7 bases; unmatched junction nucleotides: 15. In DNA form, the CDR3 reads TGTGCCACCAGTCGAGCGGGCAGGGGGACGAGGAATTCACCCCTCCACTTT. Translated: CATSRAGRGTRNSPLHF.

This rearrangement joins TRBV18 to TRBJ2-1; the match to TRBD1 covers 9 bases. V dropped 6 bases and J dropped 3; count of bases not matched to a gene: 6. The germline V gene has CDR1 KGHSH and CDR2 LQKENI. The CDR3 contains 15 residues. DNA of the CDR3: TGTGCCAGCTCGCGAGCGGGACAGGGCTACAATGAGCAGTTCTTC. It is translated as CASSRAGQGYNEQFF.

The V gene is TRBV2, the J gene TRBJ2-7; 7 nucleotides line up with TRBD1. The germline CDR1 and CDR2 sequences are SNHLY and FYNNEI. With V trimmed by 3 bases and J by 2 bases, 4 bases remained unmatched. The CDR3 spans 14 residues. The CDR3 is CASSDWDRAYEQYF. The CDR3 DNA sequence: TGTGCCAGCAGTGACTGGGACAGAGCCTACGAGCAGTACTTC.

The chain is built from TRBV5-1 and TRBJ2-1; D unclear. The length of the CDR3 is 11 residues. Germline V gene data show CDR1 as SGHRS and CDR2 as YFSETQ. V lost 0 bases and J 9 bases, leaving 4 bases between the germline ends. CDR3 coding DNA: TGCGCCAGCAGCTTGGGAGGTGAGCAGTTCTTC. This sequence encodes CASSLGGEQFF. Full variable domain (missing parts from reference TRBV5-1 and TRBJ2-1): KAGVTQTPRYLIKTRGQQVTLSCSPISGHRSVSWYQQTPGQGLQFLFEYFSETQRNKGNFPGRFSGRQFSNSRSEMNVSTLELGDSALYLCASSLGGEQFFGPGTRLTVL.

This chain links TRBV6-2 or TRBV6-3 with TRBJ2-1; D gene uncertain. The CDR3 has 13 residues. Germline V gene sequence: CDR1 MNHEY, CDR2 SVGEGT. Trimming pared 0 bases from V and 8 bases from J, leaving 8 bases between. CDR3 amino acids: CASSYSGIDEQFF. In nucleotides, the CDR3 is TGTGCCAGCAGTTACTCTGGTATAGATGAGCAGTTCTTC.

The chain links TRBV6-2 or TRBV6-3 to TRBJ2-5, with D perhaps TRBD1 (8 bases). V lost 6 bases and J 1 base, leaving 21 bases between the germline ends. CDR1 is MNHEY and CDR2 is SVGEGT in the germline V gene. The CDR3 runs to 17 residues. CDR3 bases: TGTGCCAGCAGCCTAACAGGGGGAGGGTTGAGCCAAGAGACCCAGTACTTC. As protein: CASSLTGGGLSQETQYF.

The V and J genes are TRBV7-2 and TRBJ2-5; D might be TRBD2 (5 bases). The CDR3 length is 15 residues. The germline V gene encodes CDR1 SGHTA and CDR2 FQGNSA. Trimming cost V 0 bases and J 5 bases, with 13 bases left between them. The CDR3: CASSLAAGVVETQYF. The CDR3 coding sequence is TGTGCCAGCAGCTTAGCGGCCGGGGTAGTCGAGACCCAGTACTTC.

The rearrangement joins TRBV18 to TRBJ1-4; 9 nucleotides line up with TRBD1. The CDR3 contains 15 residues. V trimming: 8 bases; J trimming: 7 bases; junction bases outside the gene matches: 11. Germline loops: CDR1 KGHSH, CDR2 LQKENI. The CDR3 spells CASTYGTGRGEKLFF. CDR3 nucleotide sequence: TGTGCCAGCACGTATGGGACAGGGCGCGGTGAAAAACTGTTTTTT.